This TCR beta chain was profiled in a study of T cells after yellow fever vaccination. Study-wide results and caveats: The study re-detected most primary-vaccination clones after the booster (under 97% CD4, approximately 87% CD8).

TCRdb re-called the 5' RACE reads through MiXCR, storing one row per CDR3 protein. The top ten hold about 15% of the sample, which has hundreds of thousands of distinct CDR3 sequences, 10% to 15% seen once. Ten or more counts support this clonotype. The antigen is undetermined. The clonotype originates from a man between 25 and 39 years old who received the YFV17D yellow fever vaccine. The sequences come from PBMCs, collected on the day of the yellow fever booster vaccination.

CDR3 loop: CSASLTSGYEQYF. CDR3 nucleotides: TGCAGTGCTAGTTTGACTAGTGGGTACGAGCAGTACTTC. The genes are TRBV20-1 and TRBJ2-7, with D tentatively TRBD2 (6 bases). Trimming pared 3 bases from V and 4 bases from J, leaving 13 bases between. This CDR3 has 13 residues. Germline V gene lookup returns CDR1 DFQATT and CDR2 SNEGSKA (reference sequence).